This T cell receptor (beta chain) originates from a study of blood T cell repertoires in COVID-19. Study-wide context: Acute-phase and convalescent COVID-19 samples originated in the United States, Italy and Spain. PBMCs, B-cell-depleted T cells, or T cells were the source of the cDNA or gDNA that made up the material.

The CDR3 spans 14 residues. Germline CDR1 reads MNHEY; CDR2 reads SVGAGI. Trimming took 7 bases from V and 8 from J, leaving 17 bases between them. Authors' analysis steps: It was from reference gene primer amplification that nucleated cell counts were estimated. Here immunoSEQ multiplex PCR was the method, and the copy in TCRdb shows in-frame clones only, minus some. From that table come the V and J calls and clone size; the DNA was used to work out D and trimming. The data contain about 170,000 clones, roughly 80% of them singletons. Sequenced input: peripheral blood. This TCR came from an elderly woman with acute or convalescent COVID-19. The chain couples TRBV6-5 to TRBJ1-4, with D tentatively TRBD1 (5 bases). The CDR3 protein is CASTLRTGGEKLFF. The CDR3 DNA sequence: TGTGCCAGCACCTTAAGAACAGGAGGGGAAAAACTGTTTTTT.